The 21 T cell receptor beta chains listed next were all sequenced from one sample in a study of T cell repertoires in cytomegalovirus infection. Via MiXCR, TCRdb re-called the reads, giving one row per CDR3 protein. The sample yields 680,000 or so distinct CDR3 sequences, roughly 35% seen once. Sequencing was performed on PBMCs. The receptors derive from a human donor in good health (CMV status not recorded). Some clones in this sample may be carry-over from other donors' samples.

The genes are TRBV7-6 and TRBJ2-1, with 11 nucleotides matching TRBD1. Unmatched junction bases numbered 12, after V lost 5 bases and J lost 12 bases. CDR3 length: 15 residues. Germline CDR1 and CDR2: SGHVS and FNYEAQ. The CDR3 sequence is CASSPGGTGGMSQFF. DNA of the CDR3: TGTGCCAGCAGCCCCGGCGGGACAGGGGGTATGTCGCAGTTCTTC.

V usage is TRBV5-1 and J usage is TRBJ2-6; weak D call: TRBD2 (6 bases). CDR3 size: 18 residues. Looked up from germline, CDR1 is SGHRS and CDR2 is YFSETQ. The V end was cut by 7 bases, the J end by 1 base, with 21 bases between. CDR3 nucleotide sequence: TGCGCCAGCCATACCGGGGACTCCCGCCTTTCTGGGGCCAACGTCCTGACTTTC. Amino acids: CASHTGDSRLSGANVLTF.

This clonotype was counted at least ten times. V and J are TRBV7-8 and TRBJ1-3; maybe TRBD1 (5 bases). V gave up 5 bases and J gave up 0 bases, with 17 bases separating them. Germline CDR1 is SGHVS and CDR2 is FQNEAQ. The CDR3 length is 17 residues. The CDR3 region is CASSSRPDSVSGNTIYF. In DNA, the CDR3 is TGTGCCAGCAGCAGTAGACCCGACAGTGTCTCTGGAAACACCATATATTTT.

A note on this clonotype: This is likely a read error, given that the CDR3 carries no conserved phenylalanine or tryptophan at its end. J is TRBJ2-7 and V is TRBV13; TRBD1 matches 9 bases. The V gene end was trimmed by 3 bases and the J gene end by 6 bases; junction bases not matched to a gene: 9. The CDR3 runs to 15 residues. Germline V gives CDR1 PRHDT, CDR2 FYEKMQ (reference sequence). CDR3 in amino acids: CASSFPGQGLSEQYL. The CDR3 nucleotides read TGTGCCAGCAGCTTCCCGGGACAGGGATTAAGCGAGCAGTACTTA.

Comments on this clonotype: A much larger clone lies one base from this, so it may be a read error. The chain employs TRBV28 and TRBJ1-2, with unresolved D. The CDR3 loop spans 14 amino acids. Per the germline V gene, CDR1 is MDHEN and CDR2 is SYDVKM. CDR3 residues: CASSFEAASYGYNF. The CDR3, as DNA: TGTGCCAGCAGTTTCGAGGCAGCGAGCTATGGCTACAACTTC.

This clonotype was detected a few times. The chain is built from TRBV12-3 or TRBV12-4 and TRBJ2-2; the match to TRBD2 covers 9 bases. The CDR3 is made up of 15 amino acids. V dropped 4 bases and J dropped 3; count of bases not matched to a gene: 3. CDR3 region: CASSSLAGDTGELFF. The CDR3 nucleotides are TGTGCCAGCAGTTCCTTAGCGGGAGACACCGGGGAGCTGTTTTTT.

A word on this clonotype: A much larger clone differs by one base, so this may be a read error. The chain recombines TRBV5-5 with TRBJ2-7; 9 nucleotides agree with TRBD2. V gave up 6 bases and J gave up 5 bases; unmatched junction bases: 12. There are 15 residues in the CDR3. Germline CDR1 is SGHKS and CDR2 is YYEKEE (reference sequence). As DNA, the CDR3 is TGTGCCAGCAATCCGAGCGGGAGGACCACCGACGAGCAGTACTTC. Translating it yields CASNPSGRTTDEQYF. The full variable domain, with the rest looked up from reference TRBV5-5 and TRBJ2-7, is DAGVTQSPTHLIKTRGQQVTLRCSPISGHKSVSWYQQVLGQGPQFIFQYYEKEERGRGNFPDRFSARQFPNYSSELNVNALLLGDSALYLCASNPSGRTTDEQYFGPGTRLTVT.

The genes are TRBV29-1 and TRBJ2-7, with 7 bases that match TRBD1. The CDR3 sequence is 12 residues long. CDR1 and CDR2 (germline): SQVTM, ANQGSEA. The J segment lost 6 bases and the V segment lost 6 bases, leaving 8 bases of the junction unmatched. The CDR3 nucleotides are TGCAGCGTCTTACAGGGGCTCGGCGAGCAGTACTTC. This sequence encodes CSVLQGLGEQYF.

The rearrangement joins TRBV5-1 to TRBJ2-7; D uncertain. Germline-derived CDR1 and CDR2 are SGHRS and YFSETQ. Between the trimmed V and J ends, which lost 2 bases and 2 bases, there was a span of 8 bases. The CDR3 has 13 residues. CDR3 coding DNA: TGCGCCAGCAGCTTCGACACGACCTACGAGCAGTACTTC. Its protein product is CASSFDTTYEQYF.

In its sample, this clonotype was seen once. The CDR3 end shows no conserved phenylalanine or tryptophan, and so a read error is likely. J is TRBJ1-5 and V is TRBV19; the match to TRBD1 covers 8 bases. Germline V lookup: CDR1 LNHDA, CDR2 SQIVND (reference sequence). V was pared by 5 bases and J by 10 bases, with 10 bases of the junction left unmatched. The CDR3 extends over 14 amino acids. The CDR3 DNA reads as TGTGCCAGTAGTGGACAGGGATGGGACCATCCCCAGCATTTG. Its translation is CASSGQGWDHPQHL.

The gene calls are TRBV20-1 and TRBJ1-4; tentative D call: TRBD1 (6 bases). V lost 7 bases to trimming and J lost 7 bases, with 28 bases between them. CDR1 is DFQATT, CDR2 SNEGSKA, per germline (reference sequence). The CDR3 runs 17 residues. CDR3 loop: CSVDPWTVSNDSEKLFF. CDR3 bases: TGCAGTGTGGACCCATGGACAGTCTCGAACGACAGTGAAAAACTGTTTTTT.

This clonotype was detected only a few times. V and J are TRBV19 and TRBJ2-1; 7 nucleotides agree with TRBD1. Germline V gene lookup returns CDR1 LNHDA and CDR2 SQIVND (reference sequence). This CDR3 is 15 amino acids long. V trimming: 3 bases; J trimming: 7 bases; junction bases outside the gene matches: 9. The CDR3 DNA is TGTGCCAGTAGTATGGCGACAGGGTACAGTAATGAGCAGTTCTTC. This translates into CASSMATGYSNEQFF.

The chain links TRBV14 to TRBJ2-1; possibly TRBD1 for D (6 bases). CDR3 length equals 15 residues. Germline CDR1 SGHDN, CDR2 FVKESK. Trimming stripped 6 bases from V and 7 bases from J, with 19 bases between. The DNA for the CDR3 is TGTGCCAGCAGGGTCACAGGGACCATTGGTAATGAGCAGTTCTTC. Translated: CASRVTGTIGNEQFF.

The rearrangement joins TRBV12-3 or TRBV12-4 to TRBJ1-2; a weak D match, TRBD1 (5 bases). Deletions cut 5 bases from V and 4 bases from J, with 20 bases between. The CDR3 contains 16 residues. The CDR3 bases are TGTGCCAGCAGTAACCGGGACTCAAAATGGGGCTATGGCTACACCTTC. Its protein product is CASSNRDSKWGYGYTF.

This clonotype was seen only a few times. The V call is TRBV20-1, the J call TRBJ2-7; D ambiguous. The ends were cut back, 2 bases at V and 6 bases at J, with 8 bases in the middle. CDR1 and CDR2 from the germline V gene are DFQATT and SNEGSKA (reference sequence). There are 11 residues in the CDR3. In DNA, the CDR3 is TGCAGTGCTAGAATAGCTCCCGAGCAGTACTTC. This encodes CSARIAPEQYF.

The chain has TRBV6-1 and TRBJ2-7; D may be TRBD2 (6 bases). The CDR3 has 18 residues. The V and J ends lost 0 bases and 0 bases respectively, with 18 bases between them. In germline, CDR1 is MNHNS, CDR2 SASEGT. CDR3 DNA sequence: TGTGCCAGCAGTGAAGCTGCCTTAAGCGGGTATAGCTCCTACGAGCAGTACTTC. Protein sequence: CASSEAALSGYSSYEQYF.

This clonotype was counted between two and nine times. The rearrangement joins TRBV27 to TRBJ1-2, with unresolved D. CDR3 length: 13 residues. Trimming left V 4 bases short and J 2 bases short, with 8 bases between. Germline V CDR1 and CDR2: MNHEY, SMNVEV (reference sequence). In DNA, the CDR3 is TGTGCCAGCAGTTGGGCGGGCAACTATGGCTACACCTTC. Translation: CASSWAGNYGYTF.

The chain is built from TRBV10-3 and TRBJ1-2, with D possibly TRBD1 on 5 matching bases. This CDR3 spans 16 amino acids. CDR1 and CDR2 from the germline V gene are ENHRY and SYGVKD. V gave up 6 bases and J gave up 5 bases, with 22 bases separating them. The chain's CDR3 is CAIRRPATAGSYGYTF. The CDR3 DNA sequence: TGTGCCATCAGGAGGCCAGCTACAGCAGGGAGTTATGGCTACACCTTC.

The chain employs TRBV7-6 and TRBJ2-2; tentative D call: TRBD2 (5 bases). The CDR3 extends over 17 amino acids. The germline gives CDR1 SGHVS, CDR2 FNYEAQ. Trimming removed 5 bases at V and 6 bases at J, with 22 bases between. For the CDR3, the DNA is TGTGCCAGCAGCGAATTCGAGGGAACGGTTGCCCCCGGGGAGCTGTTTTTT. Protein sequence: CASSEFEGTVAPGELFF.

This rearrangement joins TRBV20-1 to TRBJ2-6; possibly TRBD1 or TRBD2 for D (5 bases each). Germline CDR1 and CDR2: DFQATT and SNEGSKA (reference sequence). This CDR3 comprises 15 residues. V was shortened by 1 base and J by 8 bases, with 15 bases between the two germline ends. Here the CDR3 reads CSARVGGPGSNVLTF. The CDR3 DNA is TGCAGTGCTAGAGTTGGGGGTCCAGGTTCCAACGTCCTGACTTTC.

In its sample, this clonotype was seen a few times. The CDR3 DNA reads TGTGCCACCAGCAGAGTACGGACAGGGGGGCCCGGGGAGCTGTTTTTT. Residues: CATSRVRTGGPGELFF. J is TRBJ2-2 and V is TRBV15, with TRBD1 matching 10 bases. The CDR3 contains 16 residues. Germline CDR1 is LNHNV and CDR2 is YYDKDF (reference sequence). V dropped 1 base and J dropped 6; count of bases not matched to a gene: 5.